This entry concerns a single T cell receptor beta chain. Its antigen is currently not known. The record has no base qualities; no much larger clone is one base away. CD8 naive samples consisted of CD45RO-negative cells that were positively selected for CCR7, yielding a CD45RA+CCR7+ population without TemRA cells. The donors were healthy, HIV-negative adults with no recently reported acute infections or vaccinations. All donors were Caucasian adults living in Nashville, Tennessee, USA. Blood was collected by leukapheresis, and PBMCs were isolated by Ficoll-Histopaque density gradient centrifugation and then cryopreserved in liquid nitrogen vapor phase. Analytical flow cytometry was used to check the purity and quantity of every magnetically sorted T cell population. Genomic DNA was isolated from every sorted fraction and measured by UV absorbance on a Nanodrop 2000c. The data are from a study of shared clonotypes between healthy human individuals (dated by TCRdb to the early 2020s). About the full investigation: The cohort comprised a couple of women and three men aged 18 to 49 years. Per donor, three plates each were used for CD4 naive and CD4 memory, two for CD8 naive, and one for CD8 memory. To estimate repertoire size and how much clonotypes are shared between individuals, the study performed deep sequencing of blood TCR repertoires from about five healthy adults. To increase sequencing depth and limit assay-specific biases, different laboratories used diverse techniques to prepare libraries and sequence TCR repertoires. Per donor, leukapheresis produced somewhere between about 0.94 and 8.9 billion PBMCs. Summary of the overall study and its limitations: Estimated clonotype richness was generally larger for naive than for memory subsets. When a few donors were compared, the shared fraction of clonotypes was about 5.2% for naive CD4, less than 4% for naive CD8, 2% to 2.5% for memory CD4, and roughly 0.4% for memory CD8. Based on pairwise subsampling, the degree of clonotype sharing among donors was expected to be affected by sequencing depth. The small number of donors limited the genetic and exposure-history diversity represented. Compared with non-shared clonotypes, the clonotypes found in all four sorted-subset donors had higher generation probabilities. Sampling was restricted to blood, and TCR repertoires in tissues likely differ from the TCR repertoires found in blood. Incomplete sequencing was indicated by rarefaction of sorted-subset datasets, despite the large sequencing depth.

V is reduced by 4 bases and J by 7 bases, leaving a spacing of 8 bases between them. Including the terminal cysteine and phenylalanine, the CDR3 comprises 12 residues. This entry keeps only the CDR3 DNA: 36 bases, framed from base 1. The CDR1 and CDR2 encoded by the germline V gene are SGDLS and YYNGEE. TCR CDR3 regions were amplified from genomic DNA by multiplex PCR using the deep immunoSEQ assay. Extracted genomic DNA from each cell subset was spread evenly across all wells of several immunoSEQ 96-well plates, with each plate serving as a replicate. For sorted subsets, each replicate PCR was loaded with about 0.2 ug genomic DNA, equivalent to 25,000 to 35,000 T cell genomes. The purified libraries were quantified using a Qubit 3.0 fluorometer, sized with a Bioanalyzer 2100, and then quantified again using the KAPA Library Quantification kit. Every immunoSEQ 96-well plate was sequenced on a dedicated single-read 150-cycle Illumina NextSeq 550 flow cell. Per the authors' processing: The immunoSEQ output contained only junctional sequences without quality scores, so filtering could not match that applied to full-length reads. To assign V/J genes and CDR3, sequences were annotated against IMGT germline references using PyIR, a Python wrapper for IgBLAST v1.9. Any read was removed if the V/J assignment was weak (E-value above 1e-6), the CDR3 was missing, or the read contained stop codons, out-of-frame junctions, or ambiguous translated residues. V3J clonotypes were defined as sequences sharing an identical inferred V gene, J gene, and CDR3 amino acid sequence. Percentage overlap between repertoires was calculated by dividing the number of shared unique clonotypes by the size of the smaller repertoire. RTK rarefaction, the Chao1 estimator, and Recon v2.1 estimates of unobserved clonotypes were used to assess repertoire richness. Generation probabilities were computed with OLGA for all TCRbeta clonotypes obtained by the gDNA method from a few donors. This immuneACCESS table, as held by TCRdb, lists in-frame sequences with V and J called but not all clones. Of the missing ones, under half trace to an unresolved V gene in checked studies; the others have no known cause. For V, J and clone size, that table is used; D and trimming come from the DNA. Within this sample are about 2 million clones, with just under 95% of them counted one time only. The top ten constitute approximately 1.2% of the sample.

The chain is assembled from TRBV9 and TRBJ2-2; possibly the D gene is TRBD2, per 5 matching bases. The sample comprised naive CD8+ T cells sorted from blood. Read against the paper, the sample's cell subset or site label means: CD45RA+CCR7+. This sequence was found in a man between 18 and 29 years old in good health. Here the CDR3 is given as CASSPEGGELFF. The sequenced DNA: TGTGCCAGCAGCCCCGAGGGCGGGGAGCTGTTTTTT.